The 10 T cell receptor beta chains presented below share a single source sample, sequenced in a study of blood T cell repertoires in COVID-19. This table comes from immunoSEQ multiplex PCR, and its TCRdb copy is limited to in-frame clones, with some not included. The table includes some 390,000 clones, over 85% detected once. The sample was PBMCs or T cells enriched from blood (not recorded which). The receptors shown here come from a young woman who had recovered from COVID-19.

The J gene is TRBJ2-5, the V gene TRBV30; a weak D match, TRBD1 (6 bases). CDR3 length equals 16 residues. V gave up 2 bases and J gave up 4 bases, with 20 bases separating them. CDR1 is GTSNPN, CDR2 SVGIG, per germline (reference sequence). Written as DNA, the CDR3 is TGTGCCTGGAGTCCGAGTACAGGGCAGGGTAGAGAGACCCAGTACTTC. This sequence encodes CAWSPSTGQGRETQYF. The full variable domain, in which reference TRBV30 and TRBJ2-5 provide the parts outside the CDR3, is SQTIHQWPATLVQPVGSPLSLECTVEGTSNPNLYWYRQAAGRGLQLLFYSVGIGQISSEVPQNLSASRPQDRQFILSSKKLLLSDSGFYLCAWSPSTGQGRETQYFGPGTRLLVL.

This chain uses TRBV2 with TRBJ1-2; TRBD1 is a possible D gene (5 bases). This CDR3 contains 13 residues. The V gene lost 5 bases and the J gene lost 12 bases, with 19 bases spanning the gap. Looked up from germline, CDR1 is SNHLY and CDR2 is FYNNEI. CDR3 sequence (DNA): TGTGCCAGCAGTCTGACAGTCCGGTCTGATCACACCTTC. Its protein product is CASSLTVRSDHTF.

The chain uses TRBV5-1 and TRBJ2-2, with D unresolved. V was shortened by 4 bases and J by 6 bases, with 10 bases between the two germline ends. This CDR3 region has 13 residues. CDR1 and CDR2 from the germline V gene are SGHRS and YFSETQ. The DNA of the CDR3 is TGCGCCAGCAGCCCCTCGTTTGCCGGGGAGCTGTTTTTT. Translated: CASSPSFAGELFF.

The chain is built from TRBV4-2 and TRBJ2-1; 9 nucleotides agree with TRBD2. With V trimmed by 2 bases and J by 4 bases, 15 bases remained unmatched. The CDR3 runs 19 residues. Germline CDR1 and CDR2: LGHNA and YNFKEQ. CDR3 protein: CASSQTSGGLTSYYNEQFF. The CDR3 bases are TGTGCCAGCAGCCAAACCAGCGGGGGGCTAACTTCCTATTACAATGAGCAGTTCTTC.

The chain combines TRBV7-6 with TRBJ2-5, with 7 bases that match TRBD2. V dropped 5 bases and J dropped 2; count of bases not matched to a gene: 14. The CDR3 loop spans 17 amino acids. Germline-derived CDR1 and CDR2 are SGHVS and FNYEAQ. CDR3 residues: CASSPQYGRSVQETQYF. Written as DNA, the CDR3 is TGTGCCAGCAGCCCACAATACGGGAGGTCCGTTCAAGAGACCCAGTACTTC.

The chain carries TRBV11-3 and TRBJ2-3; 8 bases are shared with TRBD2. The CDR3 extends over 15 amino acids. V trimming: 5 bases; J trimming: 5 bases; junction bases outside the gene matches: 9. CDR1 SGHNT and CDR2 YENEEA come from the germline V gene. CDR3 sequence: CASSPPGGGLDTQYF. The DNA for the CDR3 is TGTGCCAGCAGCCCGCCGGGGGGGGGCCTAGATACGCAGTATTTT.

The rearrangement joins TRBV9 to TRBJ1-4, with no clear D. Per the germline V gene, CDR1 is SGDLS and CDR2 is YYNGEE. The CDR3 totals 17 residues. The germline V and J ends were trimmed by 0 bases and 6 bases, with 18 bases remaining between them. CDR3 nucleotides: TGTGCCAGCAGCGTAGGGTTGGACTCTAAGAGAGATGAAAAACTGTTTTTT. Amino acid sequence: CASSVGLDSKRDEKLFF. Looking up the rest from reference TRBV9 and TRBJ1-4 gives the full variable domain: DSGVTQTPKHLITATGQRVTLRCSPRSGDLSVYWYQQSLDQGLQFLIQYYNGEERAKGNILERFSAQQFPDLHSELNLSSLELGDSALYFCASSVGLDSKRDEKLFFGSGTQLSVL.

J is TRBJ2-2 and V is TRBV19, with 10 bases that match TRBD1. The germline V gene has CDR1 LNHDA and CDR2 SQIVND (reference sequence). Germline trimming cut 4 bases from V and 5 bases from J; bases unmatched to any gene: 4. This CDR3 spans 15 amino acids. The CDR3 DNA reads TGTGCCAGTAGTAGAAGGACAGGGGGGACCGGGGAGCTGTTTTTT. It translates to CASSRRTGGTGELFF.

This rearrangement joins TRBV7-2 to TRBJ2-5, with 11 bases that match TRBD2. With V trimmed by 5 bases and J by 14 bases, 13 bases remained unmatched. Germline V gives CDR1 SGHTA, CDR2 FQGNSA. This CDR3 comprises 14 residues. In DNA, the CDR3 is TGTGCCAGCAGCCCGGGATTATATACTAGCGGGGGATACTTC. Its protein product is CASSPGLYTSGGYF.

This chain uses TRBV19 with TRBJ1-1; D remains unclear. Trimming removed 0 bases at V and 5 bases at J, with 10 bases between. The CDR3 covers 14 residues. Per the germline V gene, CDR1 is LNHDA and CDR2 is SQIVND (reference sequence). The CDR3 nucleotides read TGTGCCAGTAGTATAGACCTGGGGAGAACTGAAGCTTTCTTT. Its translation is CASSIDLGRTEAFF.